This is a list of T cell receptor beta chains from one sample in a study of cytomegalovirus exposure and HLA in healthy donors. Produced via immunoSEQ multiplex PCR; TCRdb's table is partial and in-frame only. This table holds around 160,000 clones, 68% found once. Material for sequencing was PBMCs. Receptors originate from a woman aged 18-29 years in good health and CMV-seropositive. Both conserved end residues are trimmed from each CDR3. Fields, in order: V gene, clone size, CDR3 protein. Not all rows give a size; the values are once, few, many and, for expanded clones, a class.

>TRBV28|-
ASSSPTGPYGYT
>TRBV30|-
AWSRVGDRALGWAF
>TRBV21-1|-
ASRESPREGADTQY
>TRBV7-2|few
ASSSWGQAYYEQC
>TRBV4-3|-
ASSQDWDRILRGAF
>TRBV5-5|-
ASSLNTGVTYNEQF
>TRBV7-9|-
ASSGSGRGYSPLH
>TRBV4-3|-
ASSQVRQGGVGNTEAF
>TRBV5-1|-
ASSLAGQGAVEQY
>TRBV6-5|-
ASSSWGRGEQY
>TRBV9|-
ASTKTGDTEAF
>TRBV2|-
ASIRDRGTTGELF
>TRBV29-1|-
SVRMGSLDQPQH
>TRBV19|-
ASSGGNYNEQF
>TRBV10-1|once
ASSGWSGTQTYEQY
>TRBV30|few
AWGQPFTEAF
>TRBV13|-
ASSRQGLDGYT
>TRBV13|few
ASSHKGVAEQF
>TRBV13|-
ASRHLLRGIEQY
>TRBV27|once
ASSLTGGQSGTEAF
>TRBV27|few
ASSLSPMLYQETQY
>TRBV28|-
ASSRIPGQGETQY
>TRBV7-6|-
ASSTHRGRGTEAF
>TRBV10-2|-
ASSQFSGFKTQY
>TRBV7-2|-
ASSLVGGGYQETQY
>TRBV28|-
ASQKTMDRGRPTDTQY
>TRBV15|few
ATSSTRGNSSTDTQY
>TRBV7-8|-
ASSLGTGTDTQY
>TRBV6-1|-
ASSESGDYEQY
>TRBV5-8|-
ASSLSGLGNQPQH
>TRBV7-2|-
ASSQGARVDTQY
>TRBV27|-
ASSLGLAYEQY
>TRBV30|few
AWTQGNYGYT
>TRBV25-1|-
ASSDVQGRDTQY
>TRBV7-3|once
ASSNIPGNEQF
>TRBV18|-
ASSRDRQIQETQY
>TRBV5-6|-
ASSGTRAGAGYEQY
>TRBV5-1|few
ASRLAPTNEKLF
>TRBV9|-
ASSVGYHRGGETQY
>TRBV6-5|-
ASQRQAGGEKLF
>TRBV30|-
AWSERPGREYTDTQY
>TRBV30|few
AWSVLGTGTYEQY
>TRBV25-1|-
ASSSQGAYEQY
>TRBV19|-
ASSINSQDSSGNTIY
>TRBV10-2|-
ASSEETGDRDYGYT
>TRBV9|-
ASSVGTTSSTDTQY
>TRBV27|-
ASSDSGRLSYEQY
>TRBV29-1|few
SVVLRESYNEQF
>TRBV29-1|few
SVTGTASGGYGYT
>TRBV19|-
ASSNPLSVSPNEQF
>TRBV7-8|-
ASSWRGLAETQY
>TRBV7-9|-
ASSPGQGGDTQY
>TRBV11-2|-
ASSLEKGQGETQY